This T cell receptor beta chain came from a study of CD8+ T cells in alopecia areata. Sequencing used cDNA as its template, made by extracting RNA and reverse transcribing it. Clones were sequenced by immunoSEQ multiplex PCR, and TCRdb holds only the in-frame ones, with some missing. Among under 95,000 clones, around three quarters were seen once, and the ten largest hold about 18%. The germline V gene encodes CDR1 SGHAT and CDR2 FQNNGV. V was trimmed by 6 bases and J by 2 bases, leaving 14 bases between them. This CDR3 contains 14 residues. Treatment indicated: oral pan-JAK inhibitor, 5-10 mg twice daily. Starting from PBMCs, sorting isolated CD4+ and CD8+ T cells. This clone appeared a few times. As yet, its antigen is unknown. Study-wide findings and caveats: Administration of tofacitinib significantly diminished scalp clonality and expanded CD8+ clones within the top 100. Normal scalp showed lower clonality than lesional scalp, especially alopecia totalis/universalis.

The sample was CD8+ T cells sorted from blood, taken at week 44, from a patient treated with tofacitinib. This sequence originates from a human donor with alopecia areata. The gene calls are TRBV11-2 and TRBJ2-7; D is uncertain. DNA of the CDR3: TGTGCCAGCAGGCCCACGGACGGTGCCTACGAGCAGTACTTC. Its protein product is CASRPTDGAYEQYF.